The 24 T cell receptor beta chains presented below share a single source sample, sequenced in a study of beta chain features in type 1 diabetes. Sequenced material consisted of expressed TCRB transcripts (all of the isolated RNA was reverse transcribed). The repertoire was sequenced with immunoSEQ multiplex PCR; TCRdb's copy has only in-frame clones and lacks some. This sample has roughly 350,000 clones, with over 9% found just once. Study outcomes and limitations: Type 1 diabetes patients had TCRB CDR3s that were shorter (moderately but significantly so) in all four CD4+ subsets.

For these receptors, no antigen is known. Sequenced material: central memory CD4+ T cells from blood. The receptors here all came from a man younger than 40 with type 1 diabetes.

There are a few counts of this clone. The chain couples TRBV7-2 to TRBJ1-5, with D maybe TRBD1 (5 bases). V gave up 3 bases and J gave up 2 bases, with 14 bases separating them. Per germline, CDR1 SGHTA and CDR2 FQGNSA. The CDR3 loop spans 16 amino acids. In DNA, the CDR3 is TGTGCCAGCAGCTTGGGGGGTCCAGGCGGCAATCAGCCCCAGCATTTT. Its translation is CASSLGGPGGNQPQHF.

The chain uses TRBV28 and TRBJ2-5; either TRBD1 or TRBD2 may fit D (5 bases each). The V gene's germline CDR1 is MDHEN and CDR2 SYDVKM. Trimming removed 3 bases at V and 1 base at J, with 12 bases between. The CDR3 length is 15 residues. The CDR3 loop reads CASSLFGTSQETQYF. DNA for the CDR3: TGTGCCAGCAGTTTGTTTGGGACGTCCCAAGAGACCCAGTACTTC.

As to this clone: One end of the junction is discordant with germline, which a read error may explain. The same CDR3 arises from other DNA sequences in this sample as well. V is TRBV6-5 and J is TRBJ2-1; possible D gene TRBD1, 6 bases. The CDR3 has 14 amino acids. Germline loops: CDR1 MNHEY, CDR2 SVGAGI. This CDR3 reads CASSYSGVGNEQFF. Written as DNA, the CDR3 is TGTGCCAGCAGCTACTCAGGGGTTGGGAATGAGCAGTTCTTC.

This clone was seen only a few times. This chain connects TRBV7-2 to TRBJ2-7, with 12 bases lining up with TRBD1. Per germline, CDR1 SGHTA and CDR2 FQGNSA. Trimming cost V 5 bases and J 2 bases; bases outside gene matches: 4. This CDR3 spans 15 amino acids. The CDR3 nucleotides read TGTGCCAGCAGCCGCGGGACAGGGGGCCCCTACGAGCAGTACTTC. The encoded protein is CASSRGTGGPYEQYF.

This clone was detected only a few times. The genes are TRBV30 and TRBJ2-3; tentatively, D is TRBD2 (6 bases). Germline V gene data show CDR1 as GTSNPN and CDR2 as SVGIG (reference sequence). This CDR3 spans 13 amino acids. Trimming left V 1 base short and J 2 bases short, with 7 bases between. The CDR3 DNA sequence: TGTGCCTGGAGTGGGACTACCACAGATACGCAGTATTTT. Its protein is CAWSGTTTDTQYF.

The chain joins TRBV5-1 to TRBJ2-1, with 8 nucleotides matching TRBD1. The V gene's germline CDR1 is SGHRS and CDR2 YFSETQ. J was trimmed by 5 bases and V by 3 bases; bases with no gene match: 10. There are 16 residues in the CDR3. The DNA for the CDR3 is TGCGCCAGCAGCTCCTTACAGGGGGATGGGGACAATGAGCAGTTCTTC. This encodes CASSSLQGDGDNEQFF. Full variable domain (missing parts from reference TRBV5-1 and TRBJ2-1): KAGVTQTPRYLIKTRGQQVTLSCSPISGHRSVSWYQQTPGQGLQFLFEYFSETQRNKGNFPGRFSGRQFSNSRSEMNVSTLELGDSALYLCASSSLQGDGDNEQFFGPGTRLTVL.

This rearrangement joins TRBV7-9 to TRBJ1-1; D perhaps matches TRBD1 (5 bases). The germline CDR1 and CDR2 sequences are SEHNR and FQNEAQ (reference sequence). The V gene lost 0 bases and the J gene lost 4 bases, with 12 bases spanning the gap. CDR3 length: 15 amino acids. The CDR3 loop is CASSLAGGQGTEAFF. The CDR3 DNA sequence: TGTGCCAGCAGCTTAGCGGGTGGGCAGGGCACTGAAGCTTTCTTT.

This chain links TRBV7-8 with TRBJ1-1; no clear D gene. The germline gives CDR1 SGHVS, CDR2 FQNEAQ. The CDR3 is 13 amino acids. V shed 2 bases and J shed 10 bases, with 14 bases lying between them. The CDR3 region has the DNA TGTGCCAGCAGCTTACTTGTCACCCGGCTAGCTTTCTTT. Its protein product is CASSLLVTRLAFF.

This sequence joins TRBV19 and TRBJ2-7, with D possibly TRBD2 on 5 matching bases. This CDR3 is built from 13 residues. The V gene lost 2 bases and the J gene lost 5 bases, with 10 bases spanning the gap. CDR1 is LNHDA and CDR2 is SQIVND in the germline V gene (reference sequence). The CDR3 spells CASSIRGRDEQYF. The CDR3 region has the DNA TGTGCCAGTAGTATACGGGGAAGGGACGAGCAGTACTTC.

The chain joins TRBV4-3 to TRBJ2-3; the D is unclear. CDR3 length: 14 amino acids. The germline CDR1 and CDR2 sequences are LGHNA and YSLEER. V shed 4 bases and J shed 2 bases, with 10 bases lying between them. CDR3: CASSPGGITDTQYF. The CDR3 coding sequence is TGCGCCAGCAGCCCCGGTGGTATCACAGATACGCAGTATTTT.

The chain joins TRBV28 to TRBJ2-7; 11 bases fit TRBD2. V trimming: 5 bases; J trimming: 6 bases; junction bases outside the gene matches: 9. The germline CDR1 and CDR2 sequences are MDHEN and SYDVKM. This CDR3 region has 15 residues. The CDR3 nucleotides are TGTGCCAGCAGTGATCTAGCGGGAGGTCTGTCCGAGCAGTACTTC. This sequence encodes CASSDLAGGLSEQYF.

This clone was counted between two and nine times. CDR3 region: CASSPVPEQFF. The CDR3 nucleotides read TGTGCCAGCTCACCCGTGCCTGAGCAGTTCTTC. The J gene is TRBJ2-1, the V gene TRBV18; D ambiguous. There are 11 residues in the CDR3. Germline-derived CDR1 and CDR2 are KGHSH and LQKENI. Trimming took off 3 bases at V and 9 bases at J, with 6 bases between the two ends.

The chain has TRBV28 and TRBJ2-3; TRBD2 agrees at 11 bases. Trimming removed 6 bases from V and 6 bases from J; junction bases left unmatched: 17. This CDR3 contains 18 residues. Germline CDR1 is MDHEN and CDR2 is SYDVKM. CDR3 bases: TGTGCCAGCAGCCCCCTTATTGGTAGCGGGAGGGCCGTCGATACGCAGTATTTT. Encoded protein: CASSPLIGSGRAVDTQYF. Supplemented by reference TRBV28 and TRBJ2-3, the full variable domain reads DVKVTQSSRYLVKRTGEKVFLECVQDMDHENMFWYRQDPGLGLRLIYFSYDVKMKEKGDIPEGYSVSREKKERFSLILESASTNQTSMYLCASSPLIGSGRAVDTQYFGPGTRLTVL.

This rearrangement joins TRBV7-2 to TRBJ2-7, with 8 bases lining up with TRBD1. The junction had 8 bases not matched to a gene; V was cut back by 4 bases and J by 3 bases. The CDR3 is 15 residues long. Germline CDR1 is SGHTA and CDR2 is FQGNSA. CDR3 sequence (DNA): TGTGCCAGCAGCTCCCACCGAGGACAGGGCTACGAGCAGTACTTC. Residues: CASSSHRGQGYEQYF.

The chain joins TRBV9 to TRBJ2-1; 12 positions agree with TRBD1. The CDR3 runs to 13 residues. V lost 5 bases to trimming and J lost 9 bases; unmatched junction nucleotides: 3. The V gene's germline CDR1 is SGDLS and CDR2 YYNGEE. The DNA for the CDR3 is TGTGCCAGCAGGGGACAGGGGGCGGGTGAGCAGTTCTTC. This encodes CASRGQGAGEQFF. The entire variable domain, with the rest obtained from reference TRBV9 and TRBJ2-1, is as follows: DSGVTQTPKHLITATGQRVTLRCSPRSGDLSVYWYQQSLDQGLQFLIQYYNGEERAKGNILERFSAQQFPDLHSELNLSSLELGDSALYFCASRGQGAGEQFFGPGTRLTVL.

The chain carries TRBV7-9 and TRBJ2-5; D is undetermined. The CDR3 is 11 amino acids. V was clipped by 2 bases and J by 5 bases, with 3 bases between them. Germline V CDR1 and CDR2: SEHNR, FQNEAQ (reference sequence). CDR3 in DNA: TGTGCCAGCAGCTTAATCGAGACCCAGTACTTC. Residues: CASSLIETQYF.

This chain links TRBV4-3 with TRBJ2-5; no firm D call. Germline V gene data show CDR1 as LGHNA and CDR2 as YSLEER. The CDR3 length is 13 residues. Between the trimmed V and J ends, which lost 0 bases and 4 bases, there was a span of 6 bases. Here the CDR3 reads CASSQDPVETQYF. The CDR3 bases are TGCGCCAGCAGCCAAGATCCAGTAGAGACCCAGTACTTC.

This clone was detected many times. J is TRBJ2-2 and V is TRBV4-1; 7 bases are a match to TRBD1. CDR1 and CDR2 from the germline V gene are MGHRA and YSYEKL. With 5 bases clipped from V and 2 bases from J, the junction kept 2 bases outside the gene matches. This CDR3 has 14 amino acids. CDR3 protein: CASSGTVNTGELFF. For the CDR3, the DNA is TGCGCCAGCAGCGGGACAGTCAACACCGGGGAGCTGTTTTTT.

This clone was seen more than once but under ten times. V gene TRBV11-2 combines with J gene TRBJ2-3, with D unclear. V was shortened by 3 bases and J by 1 base, with 14 bases between the two germline ends. Germline V CDR1 and CDR2: SGHAT, FQNNGV. This CDR3 is built from 16 residues. The CDR3: CASSFGPDRGTDTQYF. CDR3 nucleotide sequence: TGTGCCAGCAGCTTTGGTCCAGACCGGGGCACAGATACGCAGTATTTT.

The table lists this clone with a few counts. The J gene is TRBJ2-6, the V gene TRBV15; D remains ambiguous. Trimming removed 5 bases at V and 0 bases at J, with 11 bases between. This CDR3 region has 16 residues. From germline, CDR1 is LNHNV and CDR2 YYDKDF (reference sequence). The CDR3 coding sequence is TGTGCCACCAGCCCGGGTGGCAGCTCTGGGGCCAACGTCCTGACTTTC. Protein: CATSPGGSSGANVLTF. Drawing the rest from reference TRBV15 and TRBJ2-6, the complete variable domain is DAMVIQNPRYQVTQFGKPVTLSCSQTLNHNVMYWYQQKSSQAPKLLFHYYDKDFNNEADTPDNFQSRRPNTSFCFLDIRSPGLGDTAMYLCATSPGGSSGANVLTFGAGSRLTVL.

This sequence joins TRBV11-2 and TRBJ2-2; D is unclear. Per the germline V gene, CDR1 is SGHAT and CDR2 is FQNNGV. The germline V and J ends were trimmed by 5 bases and 0 bases, with 10 bases remaining between them. The CDR3 has 15 residues. CDR3 loop: CASSPHQANTGELFF. CDR3 coding DNA: TGTGCCAGCAGCCCGCATCAGGCGAACACCGGGGAGCTGTTTTTT.

This clone was counted between two and nine times. V and J are TRBV7-2 and TRBJ2-2; weak D call: TRBD2 (8 bases). This CDR3 spans 17 amino acids. CDR1 and CDR2 from the germline V gene are SGHTA and FQGNSA. V lost 5 bases, J lost 4 bases, and 20 bases lay in between. The CDR3 region has the DNA TGTGCCAGCAGCCCAGGGGGGAGCGGGAGACCCACCGGGGAGCTGTTTTTT. This encodes CASSPGGSGRPTGELFF. Full variable domain (rest looked up from reference TRBV7-2 and TRBJ2-2): GAGVSQSPSNKVTEKGKDVELRCDPISGHTALYWYRQSLGQGLEFLIYFQGNSAPDKSGLPSDRFSAERTGGSVSTLTIQRTQQEDSAVYLCASSPGGSGRPTGELFFGEGSRLTVL.

V gene TRBV28 combines with J gene TRBJ2-7; TRBD1 might be the D (5 bases). CDR1 MDHEN and CDR2 SYDVKM come from the germline V gene. V was shortened by 6 bases and J by 6 bases, with 15 bases between the two germline ends. The CDR3 extends over 13 amino acids. DNA for the CDR3: TGTGCCAGCAGATGGGGCCCCCCCGGCGAGCAGTACTTC. It specifies CASRWGPPGEQYF. The full variable domain, completed using reference TRBV28 and TRBJ2-7, is DVKVTQSSRYLVKRTGEKVFLECVQDMDHENMFWYRQDPGLGLRLIYFSYDVKMKEKGDIPEGYSVSREKKERFSLILESASTNQTSMYLCASRWGPPGEQYFGPGTRLTVT.

This clone has more than one count but fewer than ten. The CDR3: CSARQTGELFF. Here the CDR3 DNA reads TGCAGTGCTAGACAAACCGGGGAGCTGTTTTTT. V and J are TRBV20-1 and TRBJ2-2; no definite D call. Trimming removed 2 bases from V and 5 bases from J, with 3 bases in between. CDR1 and CDR2 (germline): DFQATT, SNEGSKA (reference sequence). The CDR3 consists of 11 residues.